The 4 T cell receptor beta chains below were found in one sample sequenced in a study of lymphopenia after photon versus proton radiotherapy. Profiling relied on immunoSEQ multiplex PCR, and the TCRdb table lists in-frame clones only, not all of them. This table has 89,000 or so clones, around 82% appearing once. The material was peripheral blood, obtained from a patient treated with proton-based radiotherapy. The receptor source for this set is a man aged 55 to 70 with pancreatic cancer.

The chain joins TRBV28 to TRBJ1-1; D not resolved. The CDR3 has 15 amino acids. Germline V gene sequence: CDR1 MDHEN, CDR2 SYDVKM. The V end was cut by 4 bases, the J end by 0 bases, with 12 bases between. CDR3 DNA sequence: TGTGCCAGCAGTTCCCTGACCCGGGTGAACACTGAAGCTTTCTTT. Amino acid sequence: CASSSLTRVNTEAFF. Variable domain in full (rest from reference TRBV28 and TRBJ1-1): DVKVTQSSRYLVKRTGEKVFLECVQDMDHENMFWYRQDPGLGLRLIYFSYDVKMKEKGDIPEGYSVSREKKERFSLILESASTNQTSMYLCASSSLTRVNTEAFFGQGTRLTVV.

The chain employs TRBV7-2 and TRBJ2-5; D uncertain. In germline, CDR1 is SGHTA, CDR2 FQGNSA. The germline V and J ends were trimmed by 3 bases and 0 bases, with 11 bases remaining between them. The CDR3 sequence is 15 residues long. The CDR3 DNA reads as TGTGCCAGCAGCTTCAGAATCGGTTACCAAGAGACCCAGTACTTC. Amino acids: CASSFRIGYQETQYF.

The CDR3 protein is CASSPRPYYEQYF. The CDR3 nucleotides read TGTGCCAGCAGCCCGCGGCCCTATTACGAGCAGTACTTC. This rearrangement joins TRBV9 to TRBJ2-7, with D unclear. Germline lookup yields CDR1 SGDLS and CDR2 YYNGEE. The CDR3 has 13 residues. Trimming left V 4 bases short and J 4 bases short, with 12 bases between.

The V call is TRBV7-9, the J call TRBJ1-2, with 8 bases that match TRBD1. The trim removed 5 bases at V and 4 bases at J, leaving 6 bases unmatched. CDR1 and CDR2 from the germline V gene are SEHNR and FQNEAQ (reference sequence). CDR3 length: 14 amino acids. The CDR3 loop is CASSLGTGSYGYTF. The CDR3, as DNA: TGTGCCAGCAGCCTAGGGACAGGCTCCTATGGCTACACCTTC.